The following is a T cell receptor (beta chain) sequence with its context. The data belong to a study of blood T cell repertoires in COVID-19. The overall study: Spain, Italy and the United States supplied samples that represented acute and convalescent COVID-19. From T cells, B-cell-depleted T cells, or PBMCs came the material, which was cDNA or gDNA.

Trimming stripped 5 bases from V and 3 bases from J, with 11 bases between. CDR1 is SGHTA and CDR2 is FQGNSA in the germline V gene. CDR3 length: 13 residues. In the authors' workflow: Amplified reference gene primers provided the basis for estimating nucleated cell counts. Measured with immunoSEQ multiplex PCR; TCRdb has only the in-frame clones, and not every one. V, J and clone size were drawn from that table, and D and trimming were deduced from the DNA. The sample holds more than 95,000 clones, 80% seen once. This clonotype was sampled from a human donor in a cohort sampled during active COVID-19. J is TRBJ2-7 and V is TRBV7-2; D may be TRBD2 (5 bases). The sequencing input was peripheral blood. CDR3 bases: TGTGCCAGCAGCGCTAGCCGAAACTACGAGCAGTACTTC. Translating it yields CASSASRNYEQYF.